These T cell receptor beta chains were read from a single sample in a study of human versus mouse CDR3 diversity and MHC coevolution. The data were produced by immunoSEQ multiplex PCR, yet TCRdb's version contains in-frame clones alone and is incomplete. The sample yields about 81,000 clones, around 93% seen once. The sequencing input was naive CD4+ T cells from blood. Source of these receptors: a person between 25 and 70 years old in good health. The CDR3 runs from the conserved cysteine through the conserved F or W. The D gene is left open where the match is weak. Not every row has a clone size; where given, it reads once, few, many or a size class.

v_call	j_call	cdr3_length	d_call	clone_size	cdr3_aa	cdr3_nt
TRBV28	TRBJ1-4	15	TRBD1	NA	CASSPPDRGLEKLFF	TGTGCCAGCAGTCCCCCGGACAGGGGCCTTGAAAAACTGTTTTTT
TRBV2	TRBJ1-1	15	TRBD1	NA	CASTDRRTGGTEAFF	TGTGCCAGCACCGACCGTAGGACAGGGGGGACTGAAGCTTTCTTT
TRBV5-1	TRBJ2-1	15	TRBD2	NA	CASRPGGRQVNEQFF	TGCGCCAGCCGCCCGGGAGGGCGGCAAGTCAATGAGCAGTTCTTC
TRBV30	TRBJ2-1	15	TRBD2	NA	CAWSMTSGSLNEQFF	TGTGCCTGGAGTATGACTAGCGGGAGTCTAAATGAGCAGTTCTTC
TRBV18	TRBJ1-2	14	NA	NA	CASSPPGGNYGYTF	TGTGCCAGCTCACCTCCGGGCGGGAACTATGGCTACACCTTC
TRBV11-2	TRBJ1-6	12	NA	once	CASSLDDSPLHF	TGTGCCAGCAGCTTAGACGATTCACCCCTCCACTTT
TRBV7-9	TRBJ1-4	13	NA	NA	CASSFDTFEKLFF	TGTGCCAGCAGCTTCGACACGTTTGAAAAACTGTTTTTT
TRBV7-2	TRBJ2-2	14	TRBD1	NA	CASSPGTGPGELFF	TGTGCCAGCAGCCCCGGGACAGGGCCGGGGGAGCTGTTTTTT
TRBV9	TRBJ2-3	15	TRBD2	NA	CASSVTSGRADTQYF	TGTGCCAGCAGCGTGACTAGCGGGAGAGCAGATACGCAGTATTTT
TRBV7-3	TRBJ2-3	15	NA	NA	CASSLSRGSVYTQYF	TGTGCCAGCAGCTTATCTCGGGGATCCGTGTATACGCAGTATTTT
TRBV7-8	TRBJ2-1	15	TRBD2	NA	CASSLGGLADNEQFF	TGTGCCAGCAGCTTAGGAGGACTAGCGGACAATGAGCAGTTCTTC
TRBV9	TRBJ1-2	14	NA	NA	CASSLSGGPEGYTF	TGTGCCAGCAGCCTATCGGGGGGGCCGGAGGGCTACACCTTC
TRBV4-1	TRBJ2-5	14	NA	NA	CASSGGGSQETQYF	TGCGCCAGCAGCGGGGGCGGGAGCCAAGAGACCCAGTACTTC
TRBV9	TRBJ2-4	16	TRBD1	NA	CASSPTGGQGGNIQYF	TGTGCCAGCAGCCCAACCGGGGGACAGGGGGGGAACATTCAGTACTTC
TRBV28	TRBJ2-2	15	TRBD2	NA	CASSAAGGPVGELFF	TGTGCCAGCAGTGCAGCGGGAGGGCCGGTCGGGGAGCTGTTTTTT
TRBV30	TRBJ1-1	17	TRBD1	NA	CAWRASDRVYMNTEAFF	TGTGCCTGGAGAGCCTCGGACAGGGTCTACATGAACACTGAAGCTTTCTTT
TRBV7-2	TRBJ1-4	16	TRBD1	NA	CASSFQGQGLGEKLFF	TGTGCCAGCAGCTTCCAGGGACAGGGTTTGGGGGAAAAACTGTTTTTT
TRBV5-1	TRBJ1-5	15	TRBD1	NA	CASSIQGAQGEPQHF	TGCGCCAGCAGCATTCAGGGGGCCCAGGGTGAGCCCCAGCATTTT
TRBV7-2	TRBJ2-1	15	TRBD1	NA	CASSLHRGSHNEQFF	TGTGCCAGCAGCTTACACAGGGGGTCCCACAATGAGCAGTTCTTC
TRBV7-2	TRBJ2-1	15	TRBD2	NA	CASKRSGGEHNEQFF	TGTGCCAGCAAACGAAGCGGGGGGGAGCATAATGAGCAGTTCTTC